Sequencing of this TCR beta chain was carried out in a study of shared clonotypes between healthy human individuals. Findings and caveats of the study: Among the subsets, naive ones generally showed larger estimated richness than memory ones. Relative to their counterparts shared across all four donors, non-shared clonotypes exhibited diminished generation probabilities. Depth was large, yet rarefaction showed that sorted-subset sequencing was incomplete.

The naive CD8 subset, CD45RO-negative cells positively selected for CCR7, excluded terminally differentiated effector memory CD45RA+ cells. Points on this clone: Its antigen is unknown.

The germline V gene encodes CDR1 MDHEN and CDR2 SYDVKM. The CDR3 consists of 17 residues. V lost 5 bases to trimming and J lost 0 bases; unmatched junction nucleotides: 11. Assay: immunoSEQ multiplex PCR; the TCRdb copy retains only in-frame clones and omits some. In the table there are fewer than 700,000 clones, 85% to 95% of which are singletons. The gene calls are TRBV28 and TRBJ1-1; 8 bases map to TRBD1. The specimen was naive CD8+ T cells sorted from blood. This clonotype originated in a woman aged 30 to 39 in good health. The CDR3, as DNA: TGTGCCAGCAGTACCCAGGGGGCAAATCGAATGAACACTGAAGCTTTCTTT. It specifies CASSTQGANRMNTEAFF.